This T cell receptor beta chain came from a study of cytomegalovirus exposure and HLA in healthy donors. CDR1 is MDHEN, CDR2 SYDVKM, per germline. This CDR3 contains 12 residues. Between the trimmed V and J ends, which lost 5 bases and 3 bases, there was a span of 7 bases. A multiplex PCR was run with 60 Vbeta primers and 13 Jbeta primers. Here immunoSEQ multiplex PCR was the method, and the copy in TCRdb shows in-frame clones only, minus some. This sample has around 130,000 clones, with 65% to 80% found just once. Sequencing was performed on PBMCs. The chain uses TRBV28 and TRBJ1-1; D gene uncertain. The sequence came from a woman aged 40 to 55 in good health and CMV-seropositive. The CDR3 here is CASSLTHTEAFF. As DNA, the CDR3 is TGTGCCAGCAGTCTGACACACACTGAAGCTTTCTTT.